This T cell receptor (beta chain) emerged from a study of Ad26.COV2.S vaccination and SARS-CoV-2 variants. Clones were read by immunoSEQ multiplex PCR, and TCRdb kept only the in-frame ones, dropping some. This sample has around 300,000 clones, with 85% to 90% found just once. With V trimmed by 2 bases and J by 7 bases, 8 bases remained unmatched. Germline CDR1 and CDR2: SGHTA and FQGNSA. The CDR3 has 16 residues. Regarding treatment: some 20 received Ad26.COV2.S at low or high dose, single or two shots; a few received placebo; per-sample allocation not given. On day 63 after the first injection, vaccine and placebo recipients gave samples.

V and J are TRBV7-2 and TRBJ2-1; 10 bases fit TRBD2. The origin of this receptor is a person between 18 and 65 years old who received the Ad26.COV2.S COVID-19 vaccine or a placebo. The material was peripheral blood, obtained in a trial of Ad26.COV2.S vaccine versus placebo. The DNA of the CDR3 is TGTGCCAGCAGCTTAACGTTAGCGGGAGGAACAAATGAGCAGTTCTTC. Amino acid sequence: CASSLTLAGGTNEQFF.